Given below is one T cell receptor beta chain in context. The antigen is undetermined. Ineligible for inclusion were patients with other autoimmune diseases, uncontrolled infections, pregnancy or lactation. This entry is derived from a study of Graves' ophthalmopathy and Graves' hyperthyroidism. Study details: Before any treatment was given, at initial diagnosis, peripheral blood was collected. Study-wide points: The authors also found most expanded thyroid clonotypes above 0.001 frequency in blood.

Germline-derived CDR1 and CDR2 are MGHDK and SYGVNS. J was trimmed by 3 bases and V by 9 bases; bases with no gene match: 4. The CDR3 is 14 residues long. RNA transcripts were the template, and TCR beta CDR3 regions were amplified from them. In the first round, RT-PCR was carried out with HTBI primers, and a multiplex PCR formed the second round. MiXCR was run by TCRdb on the multiplex PCR reads, yielding one entry per CDR3 protein. The sample includes about 740,000 distinct CDR3 sequences, 40% of them seen just once. Specimen: peripheral blood. The source of this sequence is an adult man with Graves' ophthalmopathy. V usage is TRBV25-1 and J usage is TRBJ2-2; TRBD1 matches 10 bases. CDR3 sequence: CASRQGADTGELFF. Written as DNA, the CDR3 is TGTGCCAGTAGACAGGGGGCGGACACCGGGGAGCTGTTTTTT. Variable domain in full (rest from reference TRBV25-1 and TRBJ2-2): EADIYQTPRYLVIGTGKKITLECSQTMGHDKMYWYQQDPGMELHLIHYSYGVNSTEKGDLSSESTVSRIRTEHFPLTLESARPSHTSQYLCASRQGADTGELFFGEGSRLTVL.